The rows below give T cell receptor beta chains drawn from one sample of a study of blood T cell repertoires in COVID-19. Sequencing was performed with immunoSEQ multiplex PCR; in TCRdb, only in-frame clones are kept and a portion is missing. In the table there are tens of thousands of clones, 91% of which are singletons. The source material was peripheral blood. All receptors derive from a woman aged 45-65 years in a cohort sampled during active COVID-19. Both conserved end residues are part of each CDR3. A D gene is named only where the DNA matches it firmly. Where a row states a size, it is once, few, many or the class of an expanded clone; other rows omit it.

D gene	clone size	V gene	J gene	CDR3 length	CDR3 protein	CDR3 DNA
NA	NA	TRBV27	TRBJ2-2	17	CASSFIRDSGGPGELFF	TGTGCCAGCAGCTTCATCCGGGACTCCGGGGGTCCCGGGGAGCTGTTTTTT
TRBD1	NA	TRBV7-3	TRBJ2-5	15	CASSLTAGGVETQYF	TGTGCCAGCAGCTTAACGGCAGGGGGCGTGGAGACCCAGTACTTC
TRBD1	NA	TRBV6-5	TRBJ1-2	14	CASRVTGAGYGYTF	TGTGCCAGCAGAGTGACAGGGGCCGGCTATGGCTACACCTTC
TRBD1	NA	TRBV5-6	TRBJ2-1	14	CASSFPGGNNEQFF	TGTGCCAGCAGCTTTCCAGGGGGCAACAATGAGCAGTTCTTC
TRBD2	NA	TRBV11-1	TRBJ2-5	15	CASTSSGGAVETQYF	TGTGCCAGCACCTCTAGCGGGGGGGCCGTGGAGACCCAGTACTTC
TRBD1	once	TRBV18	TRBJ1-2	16	CASSAPGQGAGYGYTF	TGTGCCAGCTCAGCCCCGGGACAGGGGGCAGGCTATGGCTACACCTTC
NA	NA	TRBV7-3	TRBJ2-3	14	CASSLGAVTDTQYF	TGTGCCAGCAGCTTAGGGGCCGTCACAGATACGCAGTATTTT
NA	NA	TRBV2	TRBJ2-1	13	CASNEQGYNEQFF	TGTGCCAGCAACGAGCAGGGCTACAATGAGCAGTTCTTC
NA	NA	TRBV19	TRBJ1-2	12	CASNLGNYGYTF	TGTGCCAGTAACCTGGGCAACTATGGCTACACCTTC
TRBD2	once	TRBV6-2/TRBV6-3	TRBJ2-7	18	CASSYSLRPGGKAYEQYF	TGTGCCAGCAGTTACTCGCTCCGCCCGGGGGGAAAGGCCTACGAGCAGTACTTC
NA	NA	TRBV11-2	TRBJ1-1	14	CASSLFQVNTEAFF	TGTGCCAGCAGCCTATTTCAGGTGAACACTGAAGCTTTCTTT
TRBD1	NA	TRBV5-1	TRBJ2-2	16	CASSLSTGVNTGELFF	TGCGCCAGCAGCTTGTCGACAGGGGTGAACACCGGGGAGCTGTTTTTT
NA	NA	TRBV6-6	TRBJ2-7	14	CASSYGKGAYEQYF	TGTGCCAGCAGTTACGGAAAGGGAGCCTACGAGCAGTACTTC
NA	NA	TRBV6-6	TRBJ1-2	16	CASSYDRMGVNYGYTF	TGTGCCAGCAGTTACGACAGGATGGGAGTTAACTATGGCTACACCTTC
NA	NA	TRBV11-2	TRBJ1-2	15	CASTNHAGGNYGYTF	TGTGCCAGCACCAACCACGCTGGGGGGAACTATGGCTACACCTTC
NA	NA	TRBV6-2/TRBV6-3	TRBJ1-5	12	CASSTAGQPQHF	TGTGCCAGCAGTACGGCAGGGCAGCCCCAGCATTTT
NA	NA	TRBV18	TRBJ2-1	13	CASSPPSPYFRVF	TGTGCCAGCTCACCGCCCTCTCCTTACTTTCGGGTCTTC